What follows are 14 T cell receptor beta chains derived from one specimen sequenced in a study of cytomegalovirus exposure and HLA in healthy donors. The PCR contained 60 Vbeta and 13 Jbeta primers. Some clones are missing from TCRdb's copy, which holds only in-frame ones; the method was immunoSEQ multiplex PCR. This table has about 180,000 clones, roughly three quarters appearing once. Sequencing was done on a sample of PBMCs. The origin of the receptors is a male donor in good health and CMV-seronegative.

The chain recombines TRBV19 with TRBJ1-2; 7 bases are a match to TRBD1. V lost 5 bases to trimming and J lost 3 bases; unmatched junction nucleotides: 12. The CDR3 is 16 amino acids. The germline V gene encodes CDR1 LNHDA and CDR2 SQIVND (reference sequence). The CDR3 loop is CASSLYPGTADYGYTF. The CDR3 DNA sequence: TGTGCCAGTAGTCTTTACCCCGGGACAGCGGACTATGGCTACACCTTC.

The rearrangement links TRBV6-1 to TRBJ1-5; no clear D gene. The CDR3 covers 13 residues. The ends were cut back, 5 bases at V and 2 bases at J, with 7 bases in the middle. Germline assignment: CDR1 MNHNS and CDR2 SASEGT. CDR3 amino acids: CASSPPGNQPQHF. As DNA, the CDR3 is TGTGCCAGCAGTCCACCAGGCAATCAGCCCCAGCATTTT.

This clone appeared a few times. This sequence joins TRBV28 and TRBJ2-7; TRBD1 might be the D (5 bases). Between the trimmed V and J ends, which lost 4 bases and 1 base, there was a span of 17 bases. Germline V gene sequence: CDR1 MDHEN, CDR2 SYDVKM. The CDR3 spans 16 residues. The CDR3 DNA is TGTGCCAGCAGTTCCGCTGGGGCAGGCGGATCCTACGAGCAGTACTTC. It codes for CASSSAGAGGSYEQYF. Full variable domain (rest looked up from reference TRBV28 and TRBJ2-7): DVKVTQSSRYLVKRTGEKVFLECVQDMDHENMFWYRQDPGLGLRLIYFSYDVKMKEKGDIPEGYSVSREKKERFSLILESASTNQTSMYLCASSSAGAGGSYEQYFGPGTRLTVT.

Note on this clone: One junction end disagrees with the germline gene, perhaps due to a read error. The V and J genes are TRBV6-6 and TRBJ1-5; D is ambiguous. There are 12 residues in the CDR3. In germline, CDR1 is MNHNY, CDR2 SVGAGI (reference sequence). CDR3 sequence: CASSDGEQPRHF. CDR3 DNA: TGTGCCAGCAGCGACGGGGAACAGCCCCGGCATTTT.

This clone was observed once. The rearrangement joins TRBV23-1 to TRBJ2-3, with D possibly being TRBD2 (5 bases). TRBV23-1 is placed among ORFs of uncertain function. There are 17 residues in the CDR3. Trimming removed 2 bases from V and 1 base from J, with 16 bases in between. This CDR3 is CASSQEGAVYGTDTQYF. The CDR3 nucleotides are TGCGCCAGCAGTCAAGAGGGAGCTGTGTATGGCACAGATACGCAGTATTTT.

Regarding this clone: The same CDR3 can be traced to other DNA sequences in this sample. This chain joins TRBV9 and TRBJ2-5; 7 nucleotides match TRBD2. The CDR3 consists of 15 residues. V shed 0 bases, J shed 2 bases, and the junction held 4 bases outside the gene matches. CDR1 SGDLS and CDR2 YYNGEE come from the germline V gene. The CDR3 region has the DNA TGTGCCAGCAGCGTAGAACGGGGGGTTCAAGAGACCCAGTACTTC. The encoded protein is CASSVERGVQETQYF.

This rearrangement joins TRBV30 to TRBJ2-7, with 9 bases fitting TRBD1. The J segment lost 1 base and the V segment lost 2 bases, leaving 3 bases of the junction unmatched. The CDR3 has 14 amino acids. From germline, CDR1 is GTSNPN and CDR2 SVGIG (reference sequence). The CDR3, as DNA: TGTGCCTGGAGTATGGGGACAGGGTCCTACGAGCAGTACTTC. Its translation is CAWSMGTGSYEQYF.

The chain carries TRBV2 and TRBJ2-5; D gene ambiguous. Germline V gives CDR1 SNHLY, CDR2 FYNNEI. Trimming removed 4 bases from V and 5 bases from J, with 14 bases in between. This CDR3 has 14 residues. The CDR3 sequence is CASSGGSSLETQYF. CDR3 nucleotides: TGTGCCAGCAGTGGAGGCAGTAGTTTGGAGACCCAGTACTTC. The entire variable domain, with the rest obtained from reference TRBV2 and TRBJ2-5, is as follows: EPEVTQTPSHQVTQMGQEVILRCVPISNHLYFYWYRQILGQKVEFLVSFYNNEISEKSEIFDDQFSVERPDGSNFTLKIRSTKLEDSAMYFCASSGGSSLETQYFGPGTRLLVL.

This clone was recorded a few times. The chain carries TRBV7-9 and TRBJ1-5, with 10 bases aligning to TRBD1. The CDR3 covers 15 residues. The trim removed 5 bases at V and 6 bases at J, leaving 7 bases unmatched. The germline gives CDR1 SEHNR, CDR2 FQNEAQ (reference sequence). CDR3 in DNA: TGTGCCAGCAGCCGGGGACAGGGGATGCGTCAGCCCCAGCATTTT. Translated: CASSRGQGMRQPQHF.

The genes are TRBV7-9 and TRBJ2-1, with TRBD2 as a possible D gene (6 bases). V lost 1 base and J lost 7, with 14 bases in between. The CDR3 runs to 15 residues. Per the germline V gene, CDR1 is SEHNR and CDR2 is FQNEAQ (reference sequence). The CDR3 nucleotides read TGTGCCAGCAGCTTAGTTCTAGCTGGGAGGAATGAGCAGTTCTTC. The encoded protein is CASSLVLAGRNEQFF.

This chain connects TRBV30 to TRBJ2-1; 8 bases match TRBD1. V was clipped by 5 bases and J by 6 bases; unmatched bases: 9. The CDR3 loop spans 14 amino acids. Germline CDR1 reads GTSNPN; CDR2 reads SVGIG (reference sequence). The CDR3 DNA reads as TGTGCCTGGGACAACAGGGGGTCCCTCAATGAGCAGTTCTTC. Amino acids: CAWDNRGSLNEQFF. Together with reference TRBV30 and TRBJ2-1, the CDR3 gives the full variable domain: SQTIHQWPATLVQPVGSPLSLECTVEGTSNPNLYWYRQAAGRGLQLLFYSVGIGQISSEVPQNLSASRPQDRQFILSSKKLLLSDSGFYLCAWDNRGSLNEQFFGPGTRLTVL.

This chain uses TRBV19 with TRBJ1-4; D perhaps matches TRBD1 (6 bases). The CDR3 is 15 residues long. Germline V gene data show CDR1 as LNHDA and CDR2 as SQIVND (reference sequence). Trimming pared 5 bases from V and 4 bases from J, leaving 14 bases between. In nucleotides, the CDR3 is TGTGCCAGTAGTCTAAACAGGGAAGGTAATGAAAAACTGTTTTTT. The encoded protein is CASSLNREGNEKLFF.

This rearrangement joins TRBV19 to TRBJ1-5; TRBD1 aligns across 12 bases. The V and J ends lost 1 base and 7 bases, in that order; junction bases with no gene match: 8. In germline, CDR1 is LNHDA, CDR2 SQIVND (reference sequence). The CDR3 has 17 residues. The CDR3 region is CASSIGFSGTGGQPQHF. In nucleotides, the CDR3 is TGTGCCAGTAGTATAGGATTTTCCGGGACAGGGGGCCAGCCCCAGCATTTT. Based on the CDR3 plus reference TRBV19 and TRBJ1-5, the full variable domain is DGGITQSPKYLFRKEGQNVTLSCEQNLNHDAMYWYRQDPGQGLRLIYYSQIVNDFQKGDIAEGYSVSREKKESFPLTVTSAQKNPTAFYLCASSIGFSGTGGQPQHFGDGTRLSIL.

The CDR3 sequence is CAWSRGGLPQPQHF. In nucleotides, the CDR3 is TGTGCCTGGAGTAGGGGGGGGCTTCCCCAGCCCCAGCATTTT. This chain links TRBV30 with TRBJ1-5; weak D call: TRBD1 (6 bases). V shed 2 bases and J shed 7 bases, with 15 bases lying between them. CDR3 length: 14 amino acids. Germline V gene sequence: CDR1 GTSNPN, CDR2 SVGIG (reference sequence). The full variable domain, completed using reference TRBV30 and TRBJ1-5, is SQTIHQWPATLVQPVGSPLSLECTVEGTSNPNLYWYRQAAGRGLQLLFYSVGIGQISSEVPQNLSASRPQDRQFILSSKKLLLSDSGFYLCAWSRGGLPQPQHFGDGTRLSIL.